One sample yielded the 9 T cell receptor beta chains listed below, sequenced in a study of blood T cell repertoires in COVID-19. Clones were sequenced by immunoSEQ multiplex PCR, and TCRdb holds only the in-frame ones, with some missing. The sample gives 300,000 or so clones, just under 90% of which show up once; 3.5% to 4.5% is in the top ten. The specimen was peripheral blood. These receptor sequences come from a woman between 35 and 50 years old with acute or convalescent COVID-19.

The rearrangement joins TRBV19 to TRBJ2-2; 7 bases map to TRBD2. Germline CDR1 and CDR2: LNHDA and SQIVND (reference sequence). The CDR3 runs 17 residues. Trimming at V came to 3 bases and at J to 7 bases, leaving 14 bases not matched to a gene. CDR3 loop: CASSIYPSGAWDGELFF. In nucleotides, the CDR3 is TGTGCCAGTAGTATCTACCCCAGCGGGGCCTGGGACGGGGAGCTGTTTTTT.

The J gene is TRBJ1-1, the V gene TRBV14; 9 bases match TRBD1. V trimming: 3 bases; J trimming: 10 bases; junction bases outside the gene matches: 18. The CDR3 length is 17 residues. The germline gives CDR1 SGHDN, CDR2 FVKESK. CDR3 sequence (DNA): TGTGCCAGCAGCCAGGGGTTGAAGGGAGATCCGGGACAGGGAGCTTTCTTT. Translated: CASSQGLKGDPGQGAFF.

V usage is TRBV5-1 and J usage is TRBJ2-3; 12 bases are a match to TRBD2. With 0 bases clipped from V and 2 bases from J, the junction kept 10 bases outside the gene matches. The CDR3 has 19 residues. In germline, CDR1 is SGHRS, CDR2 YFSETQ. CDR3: CASSLENVGLAGTTDTQYF. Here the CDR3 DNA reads TGCGCCAGCAGCTTGGAGAACGTAGGACTAGCGGGGACCACAGATACGCAGTATTTT.

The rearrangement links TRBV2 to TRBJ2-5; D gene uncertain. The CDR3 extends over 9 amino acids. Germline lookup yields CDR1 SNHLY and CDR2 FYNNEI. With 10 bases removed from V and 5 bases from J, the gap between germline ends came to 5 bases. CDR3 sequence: CATMETQYF. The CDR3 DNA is TGTGCCACCATGGAGACCCAGTACTTC.

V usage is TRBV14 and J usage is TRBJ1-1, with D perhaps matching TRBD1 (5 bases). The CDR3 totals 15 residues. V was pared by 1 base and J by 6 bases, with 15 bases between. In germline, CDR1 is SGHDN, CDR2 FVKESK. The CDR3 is CASSQGTLHPAEAFF. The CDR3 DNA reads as TGTGCCAGCAGCCAAGGGACACTCCACCCCGCTGAAGCTTTCTTT.

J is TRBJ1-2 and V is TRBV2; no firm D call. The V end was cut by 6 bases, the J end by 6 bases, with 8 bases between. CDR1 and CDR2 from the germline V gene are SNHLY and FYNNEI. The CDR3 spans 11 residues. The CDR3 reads CASRETDGYTF. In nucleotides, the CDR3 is TGTGCCAGCAGGGAGACCGATGGCTACACCTTC.

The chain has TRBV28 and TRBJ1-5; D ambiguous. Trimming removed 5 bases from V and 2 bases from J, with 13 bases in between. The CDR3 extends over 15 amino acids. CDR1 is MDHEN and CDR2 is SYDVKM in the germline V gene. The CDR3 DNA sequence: TGTGCCAGCAGTCCGCGGGTCAGCGGCAATCAGCCCCAGCATTTT. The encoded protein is CASSPRVSGNQPQHF.

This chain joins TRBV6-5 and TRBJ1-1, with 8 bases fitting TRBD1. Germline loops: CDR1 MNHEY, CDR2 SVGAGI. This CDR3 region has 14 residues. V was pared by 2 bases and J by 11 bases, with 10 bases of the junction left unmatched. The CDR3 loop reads CASSYNEMTGAAFF. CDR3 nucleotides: TGTGCCAGCAGTTACAATGAAATGACAGGGGCGGCTTTCTTT.

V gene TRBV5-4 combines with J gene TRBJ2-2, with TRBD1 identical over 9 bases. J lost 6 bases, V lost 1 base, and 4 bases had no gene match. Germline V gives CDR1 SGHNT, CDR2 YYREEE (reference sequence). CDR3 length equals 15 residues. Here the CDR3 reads CASSLWDRDSGELFF. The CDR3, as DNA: TGTGCCAGCAGCTTGTGGGACAGGGACTCCGGGGAGCTGTTTTTT.